The 32 T cell receptor beta chains listed next were all sequenced from one sample in a study of vaccination and CD4 T cells after COVID-19. Treatment meaning: approximately 11-day PBMC culture with coronavirus spike peptide pools or control peptides (ViraFEST assay). These TCRs' antigens remain unknown. Sequenced with the Oncomine TCR Beta short-read assay was DNA taken from cultured CD4+ T cells. TCRdb re-called the PCR reads with MiXCR, one entry per CDR3 protein. The sample holds 15,000 to 20,000 distinct CDR3 sequences; 25% to 30% are singletons and the top ten take around a sixth. Sequencing was carried out using cultured CD4+ T cells from blood. The receptor set was obtained from a human donor with COVID-19.

This sequence joins TRBV5-6 and TRBJ1-1; the D gene is possibly TRBD1 (6 bases). V lost 0 bases and J 2 bases, leaving 11 bases between the germline ends. Germline CDR1 SGHDT, CDR2 YYEEEE. The CDR3 consists of 15 residues. The CDR3 sequence: CASSLVRTANTEAFF. In DNA form, the CDR3 reads TGTGCCAGCAGCTTGGTGAGGACAGCCAACACTGAAGCTTTCTTT.

The rearrangement joins TRBV9 to TRBJ2-2; possibly TRBD1 for D (7 bases). Trimming removed 0 bases at V and 4 bases at J, with 13 bases between. Germline CDR1 reads SGDLS; CDR2 reads YYNGEE. The CDR3 totals 16 residues. The CDR3 region has the DNA TGTGCCAGCAGCGTAGGGCAGGGGGGTGCCACCGGGGAGCTGTTTTTT. This sequence encodes CASSVGQGGATGELFF.

The gene calls are TRBV19 and TRBJ2-3, with 9 bases lining up with TRBD1. Germline loops: CDR1 LNHDA, CDR2 SQIVND (reference sequence). This CDR3 is 14 amino acids long. V was pared by 6 bases and J by 4 bases, with 5 bases of the junction left unmatched. CDR3 coding DNA: TGTGCCAGTAGAGACAGGGGGAGAGCAGATACGCAGTATTTT. The encoded protein is CASRDRGRADTQYF.

This chain uses TRBV7-8 with TRBJ2-1; possibly TRBD1 for D (6 bases). Germline CDR1 SGHVS, CDR2 FQNEAQ. The CDR3 has 13 residues. V was trimmed by 4 bases and J by 6 bases, leaving 10 bases between them. DNA of the CDR3: TGTGCCAGCAGCTCGGGACAACTCAATGAGCAGTTCTTC. Amino acids: CASSSGQLNEQFF.

This clonotype has only a few counts. The chain couples TRBV15 to TRBJ2-1; perhaps TRBD1 as D (6 bases). The CDR3 is 15 residues long. The ends were cut back, 5 bases at V and 6 bases at J, with 17 bases in the middle. Germline V CDR1 and CDR2: LNHNV, YYDKDF (reference sequence). Written as DNA, the CDR3 is TGTGCCACCAGCCGGGGCGGCAGGGGTCGCAATGAGCAGTTCTTC. Its translation is CATSRGGRGRNEQFF.

This clonotype has only a few counts. The chain uses TRBV20-1 and TRBJ2-3; 9 bases are a match to TRBD2. CDR3 length: 14 residues. The germline gives CDR1 DFQATT, CDR2 SNEGSKA (reference sequence). V trimming: 3 bases; J trimming: 4 bases; junction bases outside the gene matches: 5. The CDR3 spells CSASQRGVADTQYF. The CDR3 DNA is TGCAGTGCTAGCCAGCGGGGGGTTGCAGATACGCAGTATTTT.

This clonotype was detected a few times. The chain links TRBV7-6 to TRBJ1-6; D is unclear. The CDR3 length is 16 residues. Trimming left V 5 bases short and J 7 bases short, with 18 bases between. The V gene's germline CDR1 is SGHVS and CDR2 FNYEAQ. CDR3: CASSPVTRSENSPLHF. The CDR3 DNA sequence: TGTGCCAGCAGCCCCGTAACGAGGTCCGAAAATTCACCCCTCCACTTT.

This clonotype was picked up a small number of times. The chain carries TRBV7-9 and TRBJ1-3; D may be TRBD1 (6 bases). The length of the CDR3 is 14 residues. Germline CDR1 reads SEHNR; CDR2 reads FQNEAQ (reference sequence). V lost 6 bases to trimming and J lost 1 base, with 10 bases between them. CDR3 protein: CASSIQGSGNTIYF. The DNA for the CDR3 is TGTGCCAGCAGTATACAGGGTTCTGGAAACACCATATATTTT.

This chain connects TRBV5-4 to TRBJ2-1; the D is unclear. The V gene lost 4 bases and the J gene lost 7 bases, with 15 bases spanning the gap. This CDR3 spans 14 amino acids. CDR1 is SGHNT and CDR2 is YYREEE in the germline V gene (reference sequence). DNA of the CDR3: TGTGCCAGCAGCAACGGACCAATGGGGAATGAGCAGTTCTTC. Translated: CASSNGPMGNEQFF.

This clonotype appeared a few times. The rearrangement links TRBV7-9 to TRBJ2-3; 7 bases match TRBD1. The CDR3 runs to 15 residues. After removal of 6 bases from V and 2 bases from J, the junction contained 8 bases not matched to a gene. Germline values: CDR1 SEHNR, CDR2 FQNEAQ (reference sequence). The DNA of the CDR3 is TGTGCCAGCAGGTTACCCGGGACAGCCACAGATACGCAGTATTTT. The encoded protein is CASRLPGTATDTQYF.

The chain couples TRBV7-2 to TRBJ1-5; 9 bases are a match to TRBD1. Germline V gene lookup returns CDR1 SGHTA and CDR2 FQGNSA. Unmatched junction bases numbered 7, after V lost 5 bases and J lost 2 bases. The CDR3 covers 16 residues. Written as DNA, the CDR3 is TGTGCCAGCAGCCAAGGGACAGGGTTCGGCAATCAGCCCCAGCATTTT. Protein sequence: CASSQGTGFGNQPQHF.

V and J are TRBV28 and TRBJ2-5; 12 bases match TRBD2. CDR3 size: 19 residues. The V gene's germline CDR1 is MDHEN and CDR2 SYDVKM. The ends lost 2 bases at V and 4 bases at J; junction bases unmatched: 14. CDR3 DNA sequence: TGTGCCAGCAGTTTAGGGCTAGCGGGGGGGAGCGTGAGGGGAGAGACCCAGTACTTC. Translation: CASSLGLAGGSVRGETQYF.

This clonotype has more than one count but fewer than ten. V gene TRBV7-2 combines with J gene TRBJ1-4; D is ambiguous. The V gene lost 0 bases and the J gene lost 8 bases, with 7 bases spanning the gap. CDR3 length: 13 residues. Germline assignment: CDR1 SGHTA and CDR2 FQGNSA. The chain's CDR3 is CASSLAGGEKLFF. The DNA for the CDR3 is TGTGCCAGCAGCTTAGCCGGCGGGGAAAAACTGTTTTTT.

The CDR3 nucleotides read TGTGCCATCAGTGGGGCAGGGGGGCTCTCTGGGGCCAACGTCCTGACTTTC. The encoded protein is CAISGAGGLSGANVLTF. The gene calls are TRBV10-3 and TRBJ2-6; tentative D call: TRBD1 (7 bases). Germline loops: CDR1 ENHRY, CDR2 SYGVKD. V was clipped by 4 bases and J by 0 bases, with 13 bases between them. The CDR3 covers 17 residues.

This chain links TRBV5-6 with TRBJ2-3; possible D gene TRBD2, 6 bases. Germline-derived CDR1 and CDR2 are SGHDT and YYEEEE. V was pared by 3 bases and J by 0 bases, with 17 bases between. The CDR3 runs to 17 residues. The CDR3 region has the DNA TGTGCCAGCAGCTCCGACTTTAGCGGATCTAGCACAGATACGCAGTATTTT. Amino acid sequence: CASSSDFSGSSTDTQYF.

This clonotype turned up a few times. V usage is TRBV11-2 and J usage is TRBJ1-2; 7 bases agree with TRBD1. The trim removed 5 bases at V and 4 bases at J, leaving 10 bases unmatched. Per germline, CDR1 SGHAT and CDR2 FQNNGV. The CDR3 consists of 15 residues. CDR3 sequence: CASSLLPGQSYGYTF. CDR3 sequence (DNA): TGTGCCAGCAGCCTACTACCGGGACAGAGCTATGGCTACACCTTC.

This clonotype came up a few times. The gene calls are TRBV21-1 and TRBJ2-2; the table assigns TRBD1, which was not confirmed against the DNA. TRBV21-1 is designated a pseudogene. There are 17 residues in the CDR3. CDR3 protein: CASSKGFRGENTGELFF. The CDR3 DNA is TGTGCCAGCAGCAAAGGTTTTCGAGGGGAGAACACCGGGGAGCTGTTTTTT.

The gene calls are TRBV12-3 or TRBV12-4 and TRBJ1-5; 7 bases match TRBD1. The junction had 11 bases not matched to a gene; V was cut back by 5 bases and J by 4 bases. The CDR3 consists of 16 residues. The CDR3 sequence: CASSALDRVRNQPQHF. CDR3 nucleotide sequence: TGTGCCAGCAGTGCCCTTGACAGGGTCAGGAATCAGCCCCAGCATTTT.

This clonotype was counted only a few times. V usage is TRBV20-1 and J usage is TRBJ1-5; a weak D match, TRBD1 (5 bases). This CDR3 comprises 14 residues. Trimming stripped 8 bases from V and 4 bases from J, with 18 bases between. CDR1 and CDR2 (germline): DFQATT, SNEGSKA (reference sequence). For the CDR3, the DNA is TGCAGTTCCAAGACCCAGGGCTTTAATCAGCCCCAGCATTTT. Translated: CSSKTQGFNQPQHF.

The chain combines TRBV6-2 or TRBV6-3 with TRBJ1-6; a weak D match, TRBD1 (5 bases). Deletions cut 4 bases from V and 3 bases from J, with 10 bases between. Germline V lookup: CDR1 MNHEY, CDR2 SVGEGT. This CDR3 contains 15 residues. The CDR3 DNA reads as TGTGCCAGCAGTTTGCGGGGCAGCTATAATTCACCCCTCCACTTT. Translation: CASSLRGSYNSPLHF.

The rearrangement links TRBV19 to TRBJ1-3; D gene uncertain. The V end was cut by 3 bases, the J end by 0 bases, with 6 bases between. Germline lookup yields CDR1 LNHDA and CDR2 SQIVND (reference sequence). There are 14 residues in the CDR3. The CDR3 DNA reads as TGTGCCAGTAGTATGGCCAACTCTGGAAACACCATATATTTT. It encodes CASSMANSGNTIYF.

There are a few counts of this clonotype. The gene calls are TRBV6-5 and TRBJ1-5; 7 nucleotides align to TRBD1. The CDR3 runs to 16 residues. The V gene's germline CDR1 is MNHEY and CDR2 SVGAGI. V lost 6 bases, J lost 2 bases, and 10 bases stayed unmatched. The CDR3 DNA follows: TGTGCCAGCAGCTACACCCTCGGACAGGGCAATCAGCCCCAGCATTTT. Protein sequence: CASSYTLGQGNQPQHF.

This clonotype was counted between two and nine times. This chain links TRBV20-1 with TRBJ1-6, with D tentatively TRBD1 (5 bases). The CDR3 runs to 12 residues. Trimming pared 7 bases from V and 8 bases from J, leaving 12 bases between. Germline V gives CDR1 DFQATT, CDR2 SNEGSKA (reference sequence). The DNA for the CDR3 is TGCAGTGGTGGGACTCCGGATTCACCCCTCCACTTT. Amino acid sequence: CSGGTPDSPLHF.

The chain combines TRBV6-5 with TRBJ1-5, with D perhaps matching TRBD1 (5 bases). Trimming stripped 0 bases from V and 3 bases from J, with 9 bases between. The length of the CDR3 is 15 residues. CDR1 MNHEY and CDR2 SVGAGI come from the germline V gene. The CDR3 protein is CASSYSPGINQPQHF. In DNA, the CDR3 is TGTGCCAGCAGTTACTCTCCAGGGATCAATCAGCCCCAGCATTTT.

This clonotype was seen only a few times. The genes are TRBV5-1 and TRBJ1-5; D is uncertain. CDR1 is SGHRS, CDR2 YFSETQ, per germline. The germline V and J ends were trimmed by 4 bases and 0 bases, with 11 bases remaining between them. The length of the CDR3 is 15 residues. This CDR3 is CASSKGDYSNQPQHF. CDR3 nucleotides: TGCGCCAGCAGCAAGGGTGATTATAGCAATCAGCCCCAGCATTTT.

This chain links TRBV6-2 or TRBV6-3 with TRBJ1-6; D gene ambiguous. This CDR3 comprises 15 residues. Trimming left V 4 bases short and J 6 bases short, with 13 bases between. Germline loops: CDR1 MNHEY, CDR2 SVGEGT. The CDR3 bases are TGTGCCAGCAGTTCGGCGGGGTCTGGTAATTCACCCCTCCACTTT. As protein: CASSSAGSGNSPLHF.

This clonotype came up a few times. The chain employs TRBV11-2 and TRBJ2-2, with 7 positions matching TRBD1. Germline-derived CDR1 and CDR2 are SGHAT and FQNNGV. The trim removed 4 bases at V and 0 bases at J, leaving 5 bases unmatched. The CDR3 totals 16 residues. The CDR3 nucleotides read TGTGCCAGCAGCTCGCAGACAGGGACGAACACCGGGGAGCTGTTTTTT. Translation: CASSSQTGTNTGELFF.

This clonotype came up a few times. J is TRBJ2-2 and V is TRBV27; D possibly uses TRBD1 or TRBD2 (6 bases each). V was shortened by 5 bases and J by 5 bases, with 15 bases between the two germline ends. The CDR3 has 15 residues. Germline V gene lookup returns CDR1 MNHEY and CDR2 SMNVEV (reference sequence). The CDR3 loop reads CASSDGGLGTGELFF. Here the CDR3 DNA reads TGTGCCAGCAGTGACGGGGGCCTAGGGACCGGGGAGCTGTTTTTT.

The chain recombines TRBV6-1 with TRBJ2-5, with 12 bases aligning to TRBD1. V dropped 7 bases and J dropped 5; count of bases not matched to a gene: 8. Germline-derived CDR1 and CDR2 are MNHNS and SASEGT. The CDR3 contains 15 residues. The CDR3 is CASTTGQGAKETQYF. DNA for the CDR3: TGTGCCAGCACCACGGGACAGGGGGCCAAGGAGACCCAGTACTTC.

The chain uses TRBV6-1 and TRBJ1-2, with D perhaps TRBD1 (6 bases). Per germline, CDR1 MNHNS and CDR2 SASEGT. V dropped 6 bases and J dropped 6 bases, with 20 bases sitting between them. The CDR3 contains 15 residues. As DNA, the CDR3 is TGTGCCAGCAGGAGCATCGGGGGGACAACTAATGGCTACACCTTC. Its translation is CASRSIGGTTNGYTF.

This clonotype ranks as medium-sized. The genes are TRBV20-1 and TRBJ1-2, with 7 bases lining up with TRBD1. This CDR3 comprises 12 residues. V shed 5 bases, J shed 11 bases, and the junction held 11 bases outside the gene matches. CDR1 and CDR2 (germline): DFQATT, SNEGSKA (reference sequence). This CDR3 reads CSADREIFGYTF. DNA for the CDR3: TGCAGTGCTGACAGGGAAATTTTTGGTTACACCTTC.

CDR3 protein: CASRVGGETQYF. The CDR3 region has the DNA TGTGCCAGCCGGGTTGGGGGAGAGACCCAGTACTTC. This sequence joins TRBV2 and TRBJ2-5, with D perhaps matching TRBD1 or TRBD2 (5 bases each). V was cut by 8 bases and J by 4 bases, with 11 bases left in between. CDR3 length: 12 amino acids. CDR1 SNHLY and CDR2 FYNNEI come from the germline V gene.